Listed here is a single T cell receptor beta chain. The antigen is unknown. The data were taken from a study of cytomegalovirus exposure and HLA in healthy donors. At the level of the study: The approximately 600 first-cohort repertoires shared a platform with the 120 or so validation repertoires, as reported in a later analysis. Study-wide points: Some TCR beta chains (approximately 180 of them) were listed as cytomegalovirus-associated. Rarity characterized most TCR sequences, yet some public TCRs appeared in many donors. Clusters of TCRs from the first cohort tended to co-occur in the 100 to 150 validation repertoires (as a later analysis found).

The repertoire was sequenced with immunoSEQ multiplex PCR; TCRdb's copy has only in-frame clones and lacks some. The repertoire consists of some 90,000 clones, with 96% occurring once and the leading ten covering 0.6% to 0.95%. The CDR3 is 15 residues long. V was clipped by 5 bases and J by 2 bases; unmatched bases: 6. CDR1 and CDR2 (germline): SGHTA, FQGTGA. Sequencing input: PBMCs. The TCR was taken from a man aged 18-30 years in good health and CMV-seronegative. The rearrangement links TRBV7-3 to TRBJ2-1, with TRBD2 identical over 7 bases. CDR3 DNA: TGTGCCAGCAGCCAAAGCGGGGAGGCCTACAATGAGCAGTTCTTC. It specifies CASSQSGEAYNEQFF.